The clone carrying this T cell receptor (beta chain) was counted only a few times. What it binds is unknown. This entry belongs to a study of vaccination effects on CD4 cells after COVID-19. Broader study findings: The study, lacking early post-infection timepoints, had few convalescent patients. Marked clonal contraction of both clone types appeared late after vaccination.

Sequencing followed a ViraFEST assay step that expanded antigen-specific CD4+ T cells with viral peptide pools. The authors isolated CD4+ T cells after less than eleven days of culture. Testing of the vaccine recipients showed negative nucleocapsid antibodies and no prior SARS-CoV-2 infection. Supplemented with approximately 10 IU/ml IL-2 and 8 to 10 ug/ml peptides, a few million PBMC per well were kept in culture. IL-2 medium took the place of half the medium on both days 3 and 7. Sequenced by immunoSEQ multiplex PCR; TCRdb stores in-frame clones only, minus some. This sample carries tens of thousands of clones, approximately 79% of them seen once, and the ten largest clones take over 4%. Material: CD4+ T cells from PBMCs cultured with HCoV-OC43 spike peptides, obtained before COVID-19 vaccination. Subset meaning: HCoV-OC43 spike overlapping peptide pool stimulation. The clonotype comes from a human donor who received a COVID-19 vaccine.

CDR3 sequence (DNA): TGTGCCACCAGCCAACGGGGACCCCGCGGGAATCAGCCCCAGCATTTT. This encodes CATSQRGPRGNQPQHF. The chain couples TRBV15 to TRBJ1-5; D may be TRBD1 (5 bases). The V gene's germline CDR1 is LNHNV and CDR2 YYDKDF (reference sequence). The CDR3 has 16 amino acids. Trimming took 5 bases from V and 4 from J, leaving 18 bases between them.